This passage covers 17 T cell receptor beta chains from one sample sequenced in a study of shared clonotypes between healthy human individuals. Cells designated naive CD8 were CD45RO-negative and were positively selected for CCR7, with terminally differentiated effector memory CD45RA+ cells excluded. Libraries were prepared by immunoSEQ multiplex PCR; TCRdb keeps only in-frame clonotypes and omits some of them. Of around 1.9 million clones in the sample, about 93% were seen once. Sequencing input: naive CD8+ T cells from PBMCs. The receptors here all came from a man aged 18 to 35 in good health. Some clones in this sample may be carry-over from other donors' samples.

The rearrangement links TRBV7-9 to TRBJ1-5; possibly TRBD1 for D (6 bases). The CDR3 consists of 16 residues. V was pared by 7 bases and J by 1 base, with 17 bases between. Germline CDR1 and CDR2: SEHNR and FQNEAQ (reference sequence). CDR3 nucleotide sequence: TGTGCCAGCACCTCCGAGGGGGGCGGAAGCAATCAGCCCCAGCATTTT. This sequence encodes CASTSEGGGSNQPQHF.

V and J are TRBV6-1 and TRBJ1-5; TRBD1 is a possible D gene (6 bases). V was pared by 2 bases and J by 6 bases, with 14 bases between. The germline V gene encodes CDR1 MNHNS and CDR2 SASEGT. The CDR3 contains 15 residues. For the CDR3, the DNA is TGTGCCAGCAGTGAATGGGGGCAGGGCGGTCAGCCCCAGCATTTT. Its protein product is CASSEWGQGGQPQHF.

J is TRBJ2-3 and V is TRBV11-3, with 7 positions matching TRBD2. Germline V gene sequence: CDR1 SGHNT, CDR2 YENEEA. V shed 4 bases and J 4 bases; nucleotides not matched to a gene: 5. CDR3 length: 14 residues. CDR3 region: CASSWAGVADTQYF. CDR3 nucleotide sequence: TGTGCCAGCAGCTGGGCGGGAGTCGCAGATACGCAGTATTTT.

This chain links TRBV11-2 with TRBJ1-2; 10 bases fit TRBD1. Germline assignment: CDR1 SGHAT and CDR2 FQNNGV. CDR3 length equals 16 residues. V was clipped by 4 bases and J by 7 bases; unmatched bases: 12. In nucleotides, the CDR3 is TGTGCCAGCAGCTCAATGCCCCGACAGGGGGCGATTGGCTACACCTTC. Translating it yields CASSSMPRQGAIGYTF.

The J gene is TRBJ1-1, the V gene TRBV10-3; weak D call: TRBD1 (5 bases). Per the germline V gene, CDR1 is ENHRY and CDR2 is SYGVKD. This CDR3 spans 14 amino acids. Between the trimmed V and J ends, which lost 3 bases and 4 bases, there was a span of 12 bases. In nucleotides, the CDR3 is TGTGCCATCAGTGAAGGGGTGGGAATCACTGAAGCTTTCTTT. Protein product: CAISEGVGITEAFF.

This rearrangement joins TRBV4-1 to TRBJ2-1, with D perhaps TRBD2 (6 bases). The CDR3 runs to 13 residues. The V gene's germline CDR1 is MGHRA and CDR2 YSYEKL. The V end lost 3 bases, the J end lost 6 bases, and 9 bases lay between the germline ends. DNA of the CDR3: TGCGCCAGCAGCCACGGGACTCTCAATGAGCAGTTCTTC. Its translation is CASSHGTLNEQFF.

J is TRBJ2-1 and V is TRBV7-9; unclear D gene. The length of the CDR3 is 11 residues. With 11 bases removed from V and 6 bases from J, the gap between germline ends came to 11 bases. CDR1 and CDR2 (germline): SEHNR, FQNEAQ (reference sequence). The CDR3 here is CALRAANEQFF. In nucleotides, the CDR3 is TGTGCCCTTAGGGCCGCCAATGAGCAGTTCTTC. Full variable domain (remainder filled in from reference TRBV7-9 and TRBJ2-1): DTGVSQNPRHKITKRGQNVTFRCDPISEHNRLYWYRQTLGQGPEFLTYFQNEAQLEKSRLLSDRFSAERPKGSFSTLEIQRTEQGDSAMYLCALRAANEQFFGPGTRLTVL.

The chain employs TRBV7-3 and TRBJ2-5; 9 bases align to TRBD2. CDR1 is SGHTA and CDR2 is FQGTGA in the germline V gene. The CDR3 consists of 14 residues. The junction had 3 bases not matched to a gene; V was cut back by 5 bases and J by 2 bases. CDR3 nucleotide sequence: TGTGCCAGCAGCCTGACTAGCGGTCAAGAGACCCAGTACTTC. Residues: CASSLTSGQETQYF.

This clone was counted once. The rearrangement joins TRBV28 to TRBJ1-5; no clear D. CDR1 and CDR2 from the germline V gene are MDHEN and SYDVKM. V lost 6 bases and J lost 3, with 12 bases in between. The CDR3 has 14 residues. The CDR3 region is CASRATGFNQPQHF. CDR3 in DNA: TGTGCCAGCAGAGCAACTGGGTTCAATCAGCCCCAGCATTTT.

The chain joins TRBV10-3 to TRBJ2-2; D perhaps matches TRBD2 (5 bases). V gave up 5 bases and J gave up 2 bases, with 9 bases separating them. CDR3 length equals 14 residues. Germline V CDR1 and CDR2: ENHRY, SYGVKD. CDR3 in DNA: TGTGCCATCAGTCCCGGGATCAACACCGGGGAGCTGTTTTTT. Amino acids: CAISPGINTGELFF.

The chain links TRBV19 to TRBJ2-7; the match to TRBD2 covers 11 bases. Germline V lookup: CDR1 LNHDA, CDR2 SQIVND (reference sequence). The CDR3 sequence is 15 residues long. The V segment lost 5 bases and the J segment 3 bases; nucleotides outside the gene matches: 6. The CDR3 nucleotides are TGTGCCAGTAGTGTTACTAGCGGGAGTAACTACGAGCAGTACTTC. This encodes CASSVTSGSNYEQYF.

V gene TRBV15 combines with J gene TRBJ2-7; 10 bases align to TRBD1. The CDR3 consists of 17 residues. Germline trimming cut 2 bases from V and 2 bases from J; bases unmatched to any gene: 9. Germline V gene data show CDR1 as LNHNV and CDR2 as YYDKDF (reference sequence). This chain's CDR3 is CATSRPATGGDAYEQYF. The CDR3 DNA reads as TGTGCCACCAGCAGACCAGCGACAGGGGGCGACGCCTACGAGCAGTACTTC.

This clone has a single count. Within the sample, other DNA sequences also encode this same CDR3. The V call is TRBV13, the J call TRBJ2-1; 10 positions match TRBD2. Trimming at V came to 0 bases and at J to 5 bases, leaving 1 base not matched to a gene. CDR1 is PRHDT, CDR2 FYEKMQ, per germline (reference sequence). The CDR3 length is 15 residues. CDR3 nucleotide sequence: TGTGCCAGCAGCTTAGGTCTAGCGGGAGACAATGAGCAGTTCTTC. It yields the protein CASSLGLAGDNEQFF.

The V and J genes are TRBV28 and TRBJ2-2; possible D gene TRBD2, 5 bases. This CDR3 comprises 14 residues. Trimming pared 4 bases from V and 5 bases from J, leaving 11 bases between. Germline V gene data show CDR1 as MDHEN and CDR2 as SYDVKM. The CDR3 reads CASSSRAWTGELFF. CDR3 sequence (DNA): TGTGCCAGCAGTTCGAGGGCATGGACCGGGGAGCTGTTTTTT.

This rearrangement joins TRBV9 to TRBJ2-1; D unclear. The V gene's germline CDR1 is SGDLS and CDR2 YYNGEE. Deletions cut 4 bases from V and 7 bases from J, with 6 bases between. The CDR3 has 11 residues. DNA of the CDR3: TGTGCCAGCAGCAGTCAAAATGAGCAGTTCTTC. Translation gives CASSSQNEQFF. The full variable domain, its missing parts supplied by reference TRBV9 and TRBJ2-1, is DSGVTQTPKHLITATGQRVTLRCSPRSGDLSVYWYQQSLDQGLQFLIQYYNGEERAKGNILERFSAQQFPDLHSELNLSSLELGDSALYFCASSSQNEQFFGPGTRLTVL.

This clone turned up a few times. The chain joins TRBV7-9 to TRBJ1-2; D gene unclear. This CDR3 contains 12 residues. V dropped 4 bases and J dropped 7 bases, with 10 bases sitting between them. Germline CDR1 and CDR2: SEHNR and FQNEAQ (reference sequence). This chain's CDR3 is CASSSFGVGYTF. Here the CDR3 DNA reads TGTGCCAGCAGCTCCTTCGGGGTTGGCTACACCTTC.

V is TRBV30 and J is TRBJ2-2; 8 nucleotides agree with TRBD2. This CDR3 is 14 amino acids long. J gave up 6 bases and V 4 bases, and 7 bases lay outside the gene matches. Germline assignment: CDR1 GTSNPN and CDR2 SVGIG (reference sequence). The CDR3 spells CAWNWTSCSGELFF. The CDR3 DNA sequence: TGTGCCTGGAATTGGACTAGCTGCTCCGGGGAGCTGTTTTTT.